The clone carrying this T cell receptor (beta chain) was detected many times. TCRB transcripts that were expressed got sequenced, as all of the isolated RNA had been reverse transcribed. An average of approximately 4 million reads was obtained for naive, central memory and regulatory T cell samples. Method: immunoSEQ multiplex PCR; TCRdb's copy keeps in-frame clones and lacks some. The sample has 300,000 to 400,000 clones; less than 9.5% are singletons. V was pared by 0 bases and J by 6 bases, with 5 bases between. Germline CDR1 is SEHNR and CDR2 is FQNEAQ (reference sequence). This CDR3 contains 12 residues. This sample was included in a study of beta chain features in type 1 diabetes.

The sequence was collected from a woman aged 18 to 35 in good health. This chain connects TRBV7-9 to TRBJ1-2; no clear D gene. Material: central memory CD4+ T cells from blood. The chain's CDR3 is CASSLAVDGYTF. The CDR3 nucleotides read TGTGCCAGCAGCTTAGCGGTGGATGGCTACACCTTC.